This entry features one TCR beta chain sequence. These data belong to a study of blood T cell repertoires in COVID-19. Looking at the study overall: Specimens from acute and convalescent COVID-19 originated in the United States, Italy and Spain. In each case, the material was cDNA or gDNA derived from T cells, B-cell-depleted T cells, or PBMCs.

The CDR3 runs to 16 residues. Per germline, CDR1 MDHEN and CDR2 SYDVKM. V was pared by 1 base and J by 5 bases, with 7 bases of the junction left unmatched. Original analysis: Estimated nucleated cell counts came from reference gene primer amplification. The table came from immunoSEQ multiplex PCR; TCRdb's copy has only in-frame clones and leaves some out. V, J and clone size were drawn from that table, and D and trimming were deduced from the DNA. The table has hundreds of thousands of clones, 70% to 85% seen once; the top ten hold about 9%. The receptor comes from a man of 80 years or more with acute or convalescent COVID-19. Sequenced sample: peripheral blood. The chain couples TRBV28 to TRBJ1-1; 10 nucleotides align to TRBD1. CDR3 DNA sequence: TGTGCCAGCAGTTTATTAGACAGGGGGCTATGGACTGAAGCTTTCTTT. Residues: CASSLLDRGLWTEAFF.